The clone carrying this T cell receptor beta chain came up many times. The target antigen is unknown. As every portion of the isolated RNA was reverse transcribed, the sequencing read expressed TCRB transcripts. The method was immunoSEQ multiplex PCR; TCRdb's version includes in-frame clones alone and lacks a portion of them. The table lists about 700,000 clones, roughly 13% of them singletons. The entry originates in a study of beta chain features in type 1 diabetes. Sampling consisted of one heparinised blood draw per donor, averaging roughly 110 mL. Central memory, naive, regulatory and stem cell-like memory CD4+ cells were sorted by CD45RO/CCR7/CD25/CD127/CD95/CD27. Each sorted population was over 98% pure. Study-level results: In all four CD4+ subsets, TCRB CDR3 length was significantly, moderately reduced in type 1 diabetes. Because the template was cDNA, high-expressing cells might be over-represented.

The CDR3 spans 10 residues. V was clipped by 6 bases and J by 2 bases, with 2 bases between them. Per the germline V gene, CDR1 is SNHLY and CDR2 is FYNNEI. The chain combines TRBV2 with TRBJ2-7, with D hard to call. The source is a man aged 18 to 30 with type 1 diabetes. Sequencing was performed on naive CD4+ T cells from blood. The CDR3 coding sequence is TGTGCCAGCAGGACCTACGAGCAGTACTTC. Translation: CASRTYEQYF.